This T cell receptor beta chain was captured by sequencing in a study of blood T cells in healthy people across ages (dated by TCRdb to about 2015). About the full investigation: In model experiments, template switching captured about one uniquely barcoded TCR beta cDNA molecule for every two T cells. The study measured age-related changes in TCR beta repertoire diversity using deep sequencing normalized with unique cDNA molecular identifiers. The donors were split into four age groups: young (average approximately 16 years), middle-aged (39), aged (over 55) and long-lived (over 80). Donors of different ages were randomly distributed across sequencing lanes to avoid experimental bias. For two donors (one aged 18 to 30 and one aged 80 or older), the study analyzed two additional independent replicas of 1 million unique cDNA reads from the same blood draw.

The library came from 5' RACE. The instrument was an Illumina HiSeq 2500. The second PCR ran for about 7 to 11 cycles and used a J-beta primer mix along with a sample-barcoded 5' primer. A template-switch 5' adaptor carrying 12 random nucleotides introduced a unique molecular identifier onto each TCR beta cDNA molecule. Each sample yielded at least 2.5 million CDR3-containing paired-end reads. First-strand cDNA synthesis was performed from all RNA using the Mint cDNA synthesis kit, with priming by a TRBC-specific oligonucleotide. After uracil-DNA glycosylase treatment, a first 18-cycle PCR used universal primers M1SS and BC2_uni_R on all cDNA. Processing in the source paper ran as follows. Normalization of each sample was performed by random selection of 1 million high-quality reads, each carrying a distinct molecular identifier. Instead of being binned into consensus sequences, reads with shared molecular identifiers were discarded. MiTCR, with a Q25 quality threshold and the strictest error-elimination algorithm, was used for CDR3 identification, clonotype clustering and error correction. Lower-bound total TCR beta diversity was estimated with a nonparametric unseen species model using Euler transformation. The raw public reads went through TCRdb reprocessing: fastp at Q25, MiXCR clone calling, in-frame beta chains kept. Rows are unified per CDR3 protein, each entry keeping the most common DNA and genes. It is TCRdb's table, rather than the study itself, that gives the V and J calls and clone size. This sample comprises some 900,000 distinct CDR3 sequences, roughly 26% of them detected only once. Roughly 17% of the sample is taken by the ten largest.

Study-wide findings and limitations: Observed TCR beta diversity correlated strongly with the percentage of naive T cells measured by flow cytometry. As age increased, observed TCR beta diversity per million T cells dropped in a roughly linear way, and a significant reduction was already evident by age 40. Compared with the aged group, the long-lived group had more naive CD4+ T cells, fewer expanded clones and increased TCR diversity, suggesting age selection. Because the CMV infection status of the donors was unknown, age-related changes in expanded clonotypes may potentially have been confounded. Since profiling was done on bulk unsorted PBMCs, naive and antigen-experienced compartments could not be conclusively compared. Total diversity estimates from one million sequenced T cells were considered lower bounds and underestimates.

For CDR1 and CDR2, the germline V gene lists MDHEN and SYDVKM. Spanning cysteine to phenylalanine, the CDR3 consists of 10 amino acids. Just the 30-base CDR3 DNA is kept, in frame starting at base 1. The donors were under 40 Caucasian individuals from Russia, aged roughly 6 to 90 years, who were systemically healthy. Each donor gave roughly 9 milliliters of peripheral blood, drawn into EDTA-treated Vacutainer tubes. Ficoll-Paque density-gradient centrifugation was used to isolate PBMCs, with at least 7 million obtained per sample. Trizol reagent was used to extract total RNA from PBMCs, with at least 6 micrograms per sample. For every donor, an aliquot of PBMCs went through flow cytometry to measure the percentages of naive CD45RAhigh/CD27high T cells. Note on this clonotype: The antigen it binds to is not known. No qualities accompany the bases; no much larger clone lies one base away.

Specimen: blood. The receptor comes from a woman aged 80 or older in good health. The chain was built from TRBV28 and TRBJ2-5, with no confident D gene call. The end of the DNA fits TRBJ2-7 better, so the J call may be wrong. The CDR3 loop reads CASAGYEQYF. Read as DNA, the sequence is TGTGCCAGCGCAGGCTACGAGCAGTACTTC.